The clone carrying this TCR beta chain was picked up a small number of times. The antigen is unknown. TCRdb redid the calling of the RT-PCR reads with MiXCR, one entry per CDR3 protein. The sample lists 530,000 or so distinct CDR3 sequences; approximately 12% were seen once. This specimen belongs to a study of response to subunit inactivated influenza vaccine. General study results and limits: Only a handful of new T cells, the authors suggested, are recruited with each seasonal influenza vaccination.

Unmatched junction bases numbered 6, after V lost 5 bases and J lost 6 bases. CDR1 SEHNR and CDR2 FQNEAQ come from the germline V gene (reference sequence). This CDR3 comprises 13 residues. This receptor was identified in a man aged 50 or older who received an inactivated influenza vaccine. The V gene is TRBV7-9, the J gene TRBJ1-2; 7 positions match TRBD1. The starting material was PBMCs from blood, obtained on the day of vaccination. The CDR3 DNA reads TGTGCCAGCAGCACGACAGGGAGCAATGGCTACACCTTC. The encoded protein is CASSTTGSNGYTF.